A single sample is the source of the 7 T cell receptor beta chains below, sequenced in a study of blood T cell repertoires in COVID-19. Here immunoSEQ multiplex PCR was the method, and the copy in TCRdb shows in-frame clones only, minus some. The table lists roughly 60,000 clones, 85% of them singletons, with more than 9.5% in the top ten. The sample taken for sequencing was peripheral blood. The receptors stem from a human donor in a cohort sampled during active COVID-19.

This chain connects TRBV12-3 or TRBV12-4 to TRBJ2-7, with 9 bases matching TRBD1. V gave up 6 bases and J gave up 6 bases; unmatched junction bases: 6. The CDR3 has 13 residues. Here the CDR3 DNA reads TGTGCCAGCAGCCTGACAGGGGGTGGCGAGCAGTACTTC. Translated: CASSLTGGGEQYF.

V and J are TRBV3-1 (or the pseudogene TRBV3-2) and TRBJ2-1; 7 nucleotides match TRBD1. Germline CDR1 reads LGHDT; CDR2 reads YNNKEL (reference sequence). The CDR3 has 14 amino acids. V shed 2 bases and J 6 bases; nucleotides not matched to a gene: 4. CDR3 residues: CASSQRTGINEQFF. The CDR3 DNA reads TGTGCCAGCAGCCAAAGGACAGGAATCAATGAGCAGTTCTTC.

This chain links TRBV5-1 with TRBJ1-1; D call uncertain. Between the trimmed V and J ends, which lost 4 bases and 0 bases, there was a span of 10 bases. Germline CDR1 is SGHRS and CDR2 is YFSETQ. The CDR3 extends over 14 amino acids. The CDR3, as DNA: TGCGCCAGCAGCCCGGAGAGGGTGAACACTGAAGCTTTCTTT. Its protein product is CASSPERVNTEAFF.

The table lists this clone with a few counts. The chain links TRBV7-9 to TRBJ2-7, with 11 bases aligning to TRBD2. With 5 bases clipped from V and 5 bases from J, the junction kept 2 bases outside the gene matches. This CDR3 comprises 13 residues. CDR1 and CDR2 from the germline V gene are SEHNR and FQNEAQ (reference sequence). The CDR3 DNA reads TGTGCCAGCAGCCCTAGCGGGAGGAACGAGCAGTACTTC. Its translation: CASSPSGRNEQYF. Complete variable domain (other parts from reference TRBV7-9 and TRBJ2-7): DTGVSQNPRHKITKRGQNVTFRCDPISEHNRLYWYRQTLGQGPEFLTYFQNEAQLEKSRLLSDRFSAERPKGSFSTLEIQRTEQGDSAMYLCASSPSGRNEQYFGPGTRLTVT.

This chain joins TRBV7-3 and TRBJ2-1, with 9 bases that match TRBD2. Germline V gene sequence: CDR1 SGHTA, CDR2 FQGTGA. The junction had 6 bases not matched to a gene; V was cut back by 3 bases and J by 6 bases. This CDR3 is built from 15 residues. The CDR3 protein is CASSFVAGASNEQFF. CDR3 in DNA: TGTGCCAGCAGCTTCGTAGCGGGAGCTAGCAATGAGCAGTTCTTC. The entire variable domain, with the rest obtained from reference TRBV7-3 and TRBJ2-1, is as follows: GAGVSQTPSNKVTEKGKYVELRCDPISGHTALYWYRQSLGQGPEFLIYFQGTGAADDSGLPNDRFFAVRPEGSVSTLKIQRTERGDSAVYLCASSFVAGASNEQFFGPGTRLTVL.

Only one count was recorded for this clone. The V and J genes are TRBV4-2 and TRBJ2-7; TRBD2 matches at 8 bases. Trimming took 4 bases from V and 4 from J; bases not matched to a gene: 9. The CDR3 is 15 amino acids. Germline values: CDR1 LGHNA, CDR2 YNFKEQ. In DNA form, the CDR3 reads TGTGCCAGCAGCCCCACCAGCGGGAGCGGATACGAGCAGTACTTC. It yields the protein CASSPTSGSGYEQYF.

The J gene is TRBJ2-7, the V gene TRBV11-3; a weak D match, TRBD1 (5 bases). CDR3 length equals 14 residues. Germline lookup yields CDR1 SGHNT and CDR2 YENEEA. V was clipped by 3 bases and J by 7 bases, with 16 bases between them. The CDR3 coding sequence is TGTGCCAGCAGCTTGGGCAGGGCCTCTGGAGAGCAGTACTTC. Translation gives CASSLGRASGEQYF.